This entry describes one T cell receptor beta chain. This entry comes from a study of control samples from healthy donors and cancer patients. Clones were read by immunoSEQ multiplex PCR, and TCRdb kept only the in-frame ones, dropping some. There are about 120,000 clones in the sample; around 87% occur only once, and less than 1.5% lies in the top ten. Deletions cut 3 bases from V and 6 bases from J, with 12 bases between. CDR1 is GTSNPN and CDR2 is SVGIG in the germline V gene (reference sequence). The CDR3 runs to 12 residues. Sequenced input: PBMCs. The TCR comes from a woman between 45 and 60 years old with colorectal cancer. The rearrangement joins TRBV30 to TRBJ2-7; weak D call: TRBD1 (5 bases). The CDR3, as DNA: TGTGCCTGGAGAGCTTCAGGGCGCGAGCAGTACTTC. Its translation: CAWRASGREQYF.